Listed below are T cell receptor beta chains from one sample, sequenced in a study of cytomegalovirus exposure and HLA in healthy donors. Clones were sequenced by immunoSEQ multiplex PCR, and TCRdb holds only the in-frame ones, with some missing. The data hold 200,000 to 250,000 clones, with just over 75% observed a single time. The sequenced material came from PBMCs. The receptors derive from a man between 18 and 35 years old in good health and CMV-seronegative. Both conserved end residues are part of each CDR3.

j_call	v_call	cdr3_aa
TRBJ1-1	TRBV5-6	CASSWATGGTEAFF
TRBJ2-3	TRBV7-9	CASSPRGGTGGRDTQYF
TRBJ2-7	TRBV2	CASKGGLDYEQYF
TRBJ1-3	TRBV30	CALGLGLSGNTIYF
TRBJ1-2	TRBV28	CASRSGQERYGYTF
TRBJ2-7	TRBV19	CASSKTSGIAYEQYF
TRBJ1-2	TRBV29-1	CSAREGDGYTF
TRBJ1-1	TRBV27	CASSYREGGFEAFF
TRBJ1-1	TRBV28	CASSLEGTEAFF
TRBJ2-7	TRBV5-1	CASSFGSGTGSEQYF
TRBJ2-1	TRBV5-4	CASSFGLSYNEQFF
TRBJ2-5	TRBV5-1	CASSQREGPQETQYF
TRBJ2-2	TRBV19	CASSKPGLVGTGELFF
TRBJ2-7	TRBV5-1	CASSPDLIWGGDEQYF
TRBJ2-7	TRBV28	CASSWPRGSGSAEQYF
TRBJ2-3	TRBV10-3	CAISAGLAGGIDTQYF
TRBJ1-2	TRBV19	CASMGQNYGYTF
TRBJ2-5	TRBV6-5	CASSYGPAAEETQYF
TRBJ2-7	TRBV28	CASSSGQGGYEQYF
TRBJ2-7	TRBV27	CASSTISGLTTYEQYF
TRBJ2-7	TRBV5-1	CASSGTSGSREQYF
TRBJ1-5	TRBV5-1	CASSFGGRENQPQHF
TRBJ2-7	TRBV6-6	CASSQGHPSSYEQYF
TRBJ2-3	TRBV28	CASSFPLGQSTDTQYF